Detailed here is one T cell receptor (beta chain). Patients in Seattle were enrolled during active infection, then followed longitudinally. These data come from a study of blood T cell repertoires in COVID-19. Method: immunoSEQ multiplex PCR; TCRdb's copy keeps in-frame clones and lacks some. The sample includes 250,000 to 350,000 clones, about four fifths seen only once; the top ten take roughly 1.5%. Material: peripheral blood. This TCR derives from a human donor with COVID-19, enrolled during active disease. The donor label of this sample is uncertain.

CDR3 amino acids: CASSDRANTEAFF. The CDR3, as DNA: TGCGCCAGCAGCGACAGGGCGAACACTGAAGCTTTCTTT. The chain employs TRBV5-1 and TRBJ1-1; 7 bases are shared with TRBD1. This CDR3 region has 13 residues. The V and J ends lost 4 bases and 1 base, in that order; junction bases with no gene match: 1. Germline assignment: CDR1 SGHRS and CDR2 YFSETQ. Supplemented by reference TRBV5-1 and TRBJ1-1, the full variable domain reads KAGVTQTPRYLIKTRGQQVTLSCSPISGHRSVSWYQQTPGQGLQFLFEYFSETQRNKGNFPGRFSGRQFSNSRSEMNVSTLELGDSALYLCASSDRANTEAFFGQGTRLTVV.